This T cell receptor (beta chain) emerged from a study of PD-1 blockade in classical Hodgkin lymphoma. Whole-study context: Nivolumab was given intravenously to patients at 3 mg/kg every 2 weeks.

Germline V gene data show CDR1 as SEHNR and CDR2 as FQNEAQ (reference sequence). The ends lost 5 bases at V and 9 bases at J; junction bases unmatched: 2. This CDR3 region has 12 residues. Every one of the patients relapsed after autologous stem cell transplantation (brentuximab vedotin exposure was variable). Investigators obtained CD8+ T cells from thawed PBMCs by magnetic negative selection. This table comes from immunoSEQ multiplex PCR, and its TCRdb copy is limited to in-frame clones, with some not included. This sample carries fewer than 2,000 clones, roughly two thirds of them seen once, and the ten largest clones take about 52%.

Sequencing was performed on CD8+ T cells from blood, taken at baseline. V and J are TRBV7-9 and TRBJ2-1; 9 bases fit TRBD1. The receptor was derived from a human donor with classical Hodgkin lymphoma. The DNA for the CDR3 is TGTGCCAGCAGCCAGGACAGGGGTGAGCAGTTCTTC. Protein: CASSQDRGEQFF.